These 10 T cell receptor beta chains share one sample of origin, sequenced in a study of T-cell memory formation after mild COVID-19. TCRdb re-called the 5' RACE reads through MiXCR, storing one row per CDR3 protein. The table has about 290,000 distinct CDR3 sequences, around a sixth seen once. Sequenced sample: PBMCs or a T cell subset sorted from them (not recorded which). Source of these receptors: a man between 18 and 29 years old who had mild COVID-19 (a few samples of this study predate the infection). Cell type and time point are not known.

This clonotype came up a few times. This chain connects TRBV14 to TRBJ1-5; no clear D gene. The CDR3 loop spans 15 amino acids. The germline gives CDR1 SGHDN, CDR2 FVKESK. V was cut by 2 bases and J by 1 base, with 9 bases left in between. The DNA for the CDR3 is TGTGCCAGCAGCCAATCCAGTGGGAGCAATCAGCCCCAGCATTTT. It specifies CASSQSSGSNQPQHF.

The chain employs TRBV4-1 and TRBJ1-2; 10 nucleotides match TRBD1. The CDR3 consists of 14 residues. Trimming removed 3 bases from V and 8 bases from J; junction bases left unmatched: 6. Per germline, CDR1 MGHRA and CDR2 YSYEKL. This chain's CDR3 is CASSHRQGAGGYTF. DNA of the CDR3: TGCGCCAGCAGCCACAGACAGGGGGCCGGAGGCTACACCTTC.

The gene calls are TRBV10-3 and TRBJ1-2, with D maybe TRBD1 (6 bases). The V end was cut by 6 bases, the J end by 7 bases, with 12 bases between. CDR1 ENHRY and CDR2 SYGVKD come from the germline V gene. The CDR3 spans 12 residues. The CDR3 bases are TGTGCCATCAGGGATGACAGGATTGGCTACACCTTC. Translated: CAIRDDRIGYTF.

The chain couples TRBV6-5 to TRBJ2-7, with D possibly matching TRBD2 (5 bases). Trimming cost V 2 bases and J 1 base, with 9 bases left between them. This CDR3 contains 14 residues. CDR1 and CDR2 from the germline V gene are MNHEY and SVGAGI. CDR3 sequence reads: CASSYNRDSYEQYV. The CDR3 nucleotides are TGTGCCAGCAGTTACAACCGGGATTCCTACGAGCAGTACGTC.

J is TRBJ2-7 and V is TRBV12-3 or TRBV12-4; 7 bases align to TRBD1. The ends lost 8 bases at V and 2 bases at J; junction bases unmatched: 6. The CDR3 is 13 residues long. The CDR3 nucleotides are TGTGCCAGCGGGACAGACGGAGCCTACGAGCAGTACTTC. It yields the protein CASGTDGAYEQYF.

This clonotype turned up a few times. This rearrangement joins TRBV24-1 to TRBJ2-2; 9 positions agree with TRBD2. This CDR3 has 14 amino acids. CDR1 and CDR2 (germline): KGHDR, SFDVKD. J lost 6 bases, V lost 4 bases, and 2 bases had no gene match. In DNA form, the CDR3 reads TGTGCCACCAGTGACTCTAGCGGGGCCGGGGAGCTGTTTTTT. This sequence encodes CATSDSSGAGELFF.

The CDR3 nucleotides read TGCAGTGCTAGAGACTCGAAAGGCTATGGCTACACCTTC. Translating gives CSARDSKGYGYTF. The chain joins TRBV20-1 to TRBJ1-2; D is undetermined. There are 13 residues in the CDR3. Germline V gene sequence: CDR1 DFQATT, CDR2 SNEGSKA (reference sequence). The V gene lost 0 bases and the J gene lost 4 bases, with 9 bases spanning the gap.

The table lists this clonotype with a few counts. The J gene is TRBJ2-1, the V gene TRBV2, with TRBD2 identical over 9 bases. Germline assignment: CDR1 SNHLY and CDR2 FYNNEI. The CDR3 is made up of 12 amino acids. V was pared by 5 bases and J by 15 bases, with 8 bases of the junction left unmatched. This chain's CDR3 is CASSPEAGGPFF. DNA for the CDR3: TGTGCCAGCAGTCCAGAAGCGGGGGGTCCGTTCTTC. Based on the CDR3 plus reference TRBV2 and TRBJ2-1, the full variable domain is EPEVTQTPSHQVTQMGQEVILRCVPISNHLYFYWYRQILGQKVEFLVSFYNNEISEKSEIFDDQFSVERPDGSNFTLKIRSTKLEDSAMYFCASSPEAGGPFFGPGTRLTVL.

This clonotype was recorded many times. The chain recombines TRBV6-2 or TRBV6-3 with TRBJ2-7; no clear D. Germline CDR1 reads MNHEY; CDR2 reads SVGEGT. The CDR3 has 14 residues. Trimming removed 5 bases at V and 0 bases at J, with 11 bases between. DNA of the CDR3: TGTGCCAGCAGTGAACCCGGGTCCTCCTACGAGCAGTACTTC. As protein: CASSEPGSSYEQYF.

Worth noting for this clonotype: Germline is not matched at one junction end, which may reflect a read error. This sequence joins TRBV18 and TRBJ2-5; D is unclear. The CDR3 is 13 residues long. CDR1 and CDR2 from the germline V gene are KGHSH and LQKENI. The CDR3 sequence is CASTPDGQETQYF. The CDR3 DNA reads TGTGCCAGCACACCTGACGGGCAAGAGACCCAGTACTTC.